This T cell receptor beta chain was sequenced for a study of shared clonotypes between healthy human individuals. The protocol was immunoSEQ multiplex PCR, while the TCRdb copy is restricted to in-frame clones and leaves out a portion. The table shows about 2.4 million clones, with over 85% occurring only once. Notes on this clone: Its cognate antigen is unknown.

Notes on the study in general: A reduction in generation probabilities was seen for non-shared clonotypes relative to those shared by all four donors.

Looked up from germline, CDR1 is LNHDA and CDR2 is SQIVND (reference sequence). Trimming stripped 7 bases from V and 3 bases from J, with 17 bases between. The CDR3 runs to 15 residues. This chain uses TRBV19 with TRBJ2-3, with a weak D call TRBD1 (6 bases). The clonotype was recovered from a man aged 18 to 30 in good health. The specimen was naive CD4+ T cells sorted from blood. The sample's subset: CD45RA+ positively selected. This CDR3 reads CASTNRQGWTDTQYF. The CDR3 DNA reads TGTGCCAGTACTAATCGGCAGGGGTGGACAGATACGCAGTATTTT.